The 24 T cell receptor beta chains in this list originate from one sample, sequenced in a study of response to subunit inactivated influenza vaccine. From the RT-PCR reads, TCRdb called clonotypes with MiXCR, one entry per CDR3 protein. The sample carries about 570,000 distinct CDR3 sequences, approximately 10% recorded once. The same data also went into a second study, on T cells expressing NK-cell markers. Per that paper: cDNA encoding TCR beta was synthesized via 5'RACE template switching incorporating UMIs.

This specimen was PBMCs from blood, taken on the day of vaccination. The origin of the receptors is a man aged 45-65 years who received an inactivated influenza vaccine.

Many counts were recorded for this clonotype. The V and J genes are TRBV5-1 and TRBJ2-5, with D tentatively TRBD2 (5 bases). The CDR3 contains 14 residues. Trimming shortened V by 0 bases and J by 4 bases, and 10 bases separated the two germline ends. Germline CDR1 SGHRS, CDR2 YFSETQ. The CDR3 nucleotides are TGCGCCAGCAGCTTGGCCGGGGTATCAGAGACCCAGTACTTC. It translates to CASSLAGVSETQYF.

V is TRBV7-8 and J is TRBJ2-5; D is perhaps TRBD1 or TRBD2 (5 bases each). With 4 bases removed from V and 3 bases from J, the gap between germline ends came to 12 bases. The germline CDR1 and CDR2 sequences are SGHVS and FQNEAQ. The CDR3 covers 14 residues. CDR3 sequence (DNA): TGTGCCAGCAGCTCCGTCGAGGGGAAAGAGACCCAGTACTTC. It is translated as CASSSVEGKETQYF.

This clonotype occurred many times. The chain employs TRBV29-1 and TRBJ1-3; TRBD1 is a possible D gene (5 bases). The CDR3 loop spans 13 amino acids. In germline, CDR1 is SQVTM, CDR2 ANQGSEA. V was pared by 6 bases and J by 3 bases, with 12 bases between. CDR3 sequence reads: CSVDPGDGNTIYF. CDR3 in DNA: TGCAGCGTGGACCCGGGGGATGGAAACACCATATATTTT.

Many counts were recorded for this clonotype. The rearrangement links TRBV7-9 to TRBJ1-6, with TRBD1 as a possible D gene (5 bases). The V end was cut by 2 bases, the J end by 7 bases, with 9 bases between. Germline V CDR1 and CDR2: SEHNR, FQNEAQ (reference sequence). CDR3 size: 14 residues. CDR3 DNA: TGTGCCAGCAGCTTAACCAGGGTGAATTCACCCCTCCACTTT. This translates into CASSLTRVNSPLHF. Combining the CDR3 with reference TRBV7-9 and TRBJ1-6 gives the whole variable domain DTGVSQNPRHKITKRGQNVTFRCDPISEHNRLYWYRQTLGQGPEFLTYFQNEAQLEKSRLLSDRFSAERPKGSFSTLEIQRTEQGDSAMYLCASSLTRVNSPLHFGNGTRLTVT.

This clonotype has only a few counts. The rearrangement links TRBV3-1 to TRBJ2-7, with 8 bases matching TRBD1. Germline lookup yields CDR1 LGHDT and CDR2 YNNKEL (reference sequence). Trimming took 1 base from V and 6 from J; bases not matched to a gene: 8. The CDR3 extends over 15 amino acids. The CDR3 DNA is TGTGCCAGCAGCCAAGGAACCTGGACAGGGACCGAGCAGTACTTC. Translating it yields CASSQGTWTGTEQYF.

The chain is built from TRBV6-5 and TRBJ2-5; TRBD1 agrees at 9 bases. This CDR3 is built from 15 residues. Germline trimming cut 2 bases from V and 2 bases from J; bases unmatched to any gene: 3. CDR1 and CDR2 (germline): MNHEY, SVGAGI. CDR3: CASSYRDRVQETQYF. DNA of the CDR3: TGTGCCAGCAGTTACCGGGACAGGGTGCAAGAGACCCAGTACTTC.

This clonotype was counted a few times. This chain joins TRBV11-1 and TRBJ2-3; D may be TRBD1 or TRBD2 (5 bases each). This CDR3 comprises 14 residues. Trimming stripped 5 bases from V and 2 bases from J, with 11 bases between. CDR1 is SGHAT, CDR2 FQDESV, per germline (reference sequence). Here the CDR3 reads CASSGDGPTDTQYF. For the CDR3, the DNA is TGTGCCAGCAGCGGGGACGGACCCACAGATACGCAGTATTTT.

CDR3 in amino acids: CSIRTGGNYEQYF. The CDR3 nucleotides read TGCAGCATACGGACAGGGGGGAACTACGAGCAGTACTTC. The genes are TRBV29-1 and TRBJ2-7; TRBD1 matches at 10 bases. This CDR3 has 13 amino acids. V lost 8 bases and J lost 3; bases outside the gene matches: 7. Per the germline V gene, CDR1 is SQVTM and CDR2 is ANQGSEA.

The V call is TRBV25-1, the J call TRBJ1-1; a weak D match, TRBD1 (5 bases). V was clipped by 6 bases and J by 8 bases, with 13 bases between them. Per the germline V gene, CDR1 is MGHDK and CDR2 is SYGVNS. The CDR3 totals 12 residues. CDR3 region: CASSERPGEAFF. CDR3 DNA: TGTGCCAGCAGCGAAAGGCCAGGGGAAGCTTTCTTT. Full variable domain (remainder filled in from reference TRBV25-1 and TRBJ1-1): EADIYQTPRYLVIGTGKKITLECSQTMGHDKMYWYQQDPGMELHLIHYSYGVNSTEKGDLSSESTVSRIRTEHFPLTLESARPSHTSQYLCASSERPGEAFFGQGTRLTVV.

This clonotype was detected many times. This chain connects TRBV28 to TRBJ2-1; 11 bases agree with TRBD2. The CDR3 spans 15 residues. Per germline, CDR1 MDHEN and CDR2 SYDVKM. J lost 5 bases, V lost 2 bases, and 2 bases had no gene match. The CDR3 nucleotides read TGTGCCAGCAGTTTAACTAGCGGGAGTAACAATGAGCAGTTCTTC. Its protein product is CASSLTSGSNNEQFF.

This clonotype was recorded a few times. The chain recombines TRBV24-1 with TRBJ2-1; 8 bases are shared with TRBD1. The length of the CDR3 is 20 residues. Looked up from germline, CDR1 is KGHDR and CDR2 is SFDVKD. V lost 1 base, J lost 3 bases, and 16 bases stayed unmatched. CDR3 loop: CATSDFRTGLGLADYNEQFF. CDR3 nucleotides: TGTGCCACCAGTGATTTTCGGACAGGGCTTGGGTTAGCGGACTACAATGAGCAGTTCTTC.

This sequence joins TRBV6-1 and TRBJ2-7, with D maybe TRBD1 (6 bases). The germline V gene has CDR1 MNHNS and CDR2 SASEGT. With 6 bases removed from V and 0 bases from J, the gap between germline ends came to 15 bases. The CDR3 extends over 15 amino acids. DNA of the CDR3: TGTGCCAGCAGCCTATCTGGACAGAACTCCTACGAGCAGTACTTC. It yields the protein CASSLSGQNSYEQYF.

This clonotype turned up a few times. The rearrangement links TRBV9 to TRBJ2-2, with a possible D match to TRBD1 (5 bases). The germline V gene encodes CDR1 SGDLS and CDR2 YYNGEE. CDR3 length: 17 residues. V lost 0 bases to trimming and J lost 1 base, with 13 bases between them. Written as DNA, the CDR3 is TGTGCCAGCAGCGTAGCTCCAGGGTTAGAGAACACCGGGGAGCTGTTTTTT. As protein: CASSVAPGLENTGELFF.

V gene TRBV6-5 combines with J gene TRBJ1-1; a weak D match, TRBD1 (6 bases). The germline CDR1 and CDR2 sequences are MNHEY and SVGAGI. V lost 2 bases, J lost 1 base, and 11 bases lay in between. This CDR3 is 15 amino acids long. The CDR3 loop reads CASSYGTGTNTEAFF. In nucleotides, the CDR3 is TGTGCCAGCAGTTACGGTACAGGGACGAACACTGAAGCTTTCTTT.

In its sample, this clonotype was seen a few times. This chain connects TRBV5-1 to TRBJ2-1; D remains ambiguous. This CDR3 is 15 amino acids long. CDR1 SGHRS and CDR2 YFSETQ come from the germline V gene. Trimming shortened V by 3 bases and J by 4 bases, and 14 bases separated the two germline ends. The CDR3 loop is CASSSTDIRYNEQFF. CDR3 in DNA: TGCGCCAGCAGCTCAACCGATATTCGATACAATGAGCAGTTCTTC.

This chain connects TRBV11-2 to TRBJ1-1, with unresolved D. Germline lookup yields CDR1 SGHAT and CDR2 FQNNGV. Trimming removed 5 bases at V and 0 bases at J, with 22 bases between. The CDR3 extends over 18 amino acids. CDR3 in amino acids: CASSTGGSAGRMNTEAFF. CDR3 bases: TGTGCCAGCAGCACCGGTGGATCGGCAGGCAGAATGAACACTGAAGCTTTCTTT.

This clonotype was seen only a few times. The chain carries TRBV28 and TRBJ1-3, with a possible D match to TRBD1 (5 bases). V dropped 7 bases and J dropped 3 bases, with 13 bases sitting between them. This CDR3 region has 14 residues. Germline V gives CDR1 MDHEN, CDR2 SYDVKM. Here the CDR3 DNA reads TGTGCCAGCATCAGACGGGGGATTGGAAACACCATATATTTT. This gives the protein CASIRRGIGNTIYF.

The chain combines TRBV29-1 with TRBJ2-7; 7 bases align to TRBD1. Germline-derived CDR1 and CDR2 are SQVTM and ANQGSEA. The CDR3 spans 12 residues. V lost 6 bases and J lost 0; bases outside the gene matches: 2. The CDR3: CSVRDSSYEQYF. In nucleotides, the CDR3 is TGCAGCGTCCGGGACAGCTCCTACGAGCAGTACTTC.

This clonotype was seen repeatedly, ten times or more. CDR3 region: CASSLRPGLAGTSLGTDTQYF. The CDR3 region has the DNA TGTGCCAGCAGTTTAAGACCCGGACTAGCGGGGACTTCGTTAGGTACAGATACGCAGTATTTT. The chain combines TRBV12-3 or TRBV12-4 with TRBJ2-3, with 12 bases aligning to TRBD2. V was pared by 2 bases and J by 3 bases, with 18 bases of the junction left unmatched. The CDR3 length is 21 residues.

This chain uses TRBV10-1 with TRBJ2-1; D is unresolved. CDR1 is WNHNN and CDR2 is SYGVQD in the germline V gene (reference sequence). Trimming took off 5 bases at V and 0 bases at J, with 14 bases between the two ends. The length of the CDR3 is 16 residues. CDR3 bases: TGCGCCAGCAGTCACTCGGAAGTAAGCTCCTACAATGAGCAGTTCTTC. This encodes CASSHSEVSSYNEQFF.

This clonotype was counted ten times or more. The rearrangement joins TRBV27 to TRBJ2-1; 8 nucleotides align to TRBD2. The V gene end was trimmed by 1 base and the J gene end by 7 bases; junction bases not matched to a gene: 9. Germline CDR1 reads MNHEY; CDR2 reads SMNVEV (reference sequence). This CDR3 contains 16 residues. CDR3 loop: CASSLLAGPGRNEQFF. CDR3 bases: TGTGCCAGCAGTTTATTAGCGGGGCCCGGGAGGAATGAGCAGTTCTTC.

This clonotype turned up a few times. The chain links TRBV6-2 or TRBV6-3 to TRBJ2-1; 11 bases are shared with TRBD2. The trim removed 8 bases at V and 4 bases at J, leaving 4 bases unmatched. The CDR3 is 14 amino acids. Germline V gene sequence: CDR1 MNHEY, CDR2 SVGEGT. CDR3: CASAGTSGYNEQFF. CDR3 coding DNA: TGTGCCAGCGCCGGGACTAGCGGATACAATGAGCAGTTCTTC.

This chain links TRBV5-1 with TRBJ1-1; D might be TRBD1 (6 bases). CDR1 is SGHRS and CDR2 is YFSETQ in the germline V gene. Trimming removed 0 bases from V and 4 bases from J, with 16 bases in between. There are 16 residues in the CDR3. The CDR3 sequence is CASSLAPTGSGTEAFF. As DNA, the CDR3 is TGCGCCAGCAGCTTGGCCCCTACAGGGAGCGGCACTGAAGCTTTCTTT.

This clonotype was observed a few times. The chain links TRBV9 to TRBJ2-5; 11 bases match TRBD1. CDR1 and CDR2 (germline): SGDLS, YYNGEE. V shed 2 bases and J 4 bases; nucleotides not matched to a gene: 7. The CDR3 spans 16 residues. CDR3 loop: CASSVGTGGYGETQYF. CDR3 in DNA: TGTGCCAGCAGCGTCGGGACAGGGGGATATGGAGAGACCCAGTACTTC.